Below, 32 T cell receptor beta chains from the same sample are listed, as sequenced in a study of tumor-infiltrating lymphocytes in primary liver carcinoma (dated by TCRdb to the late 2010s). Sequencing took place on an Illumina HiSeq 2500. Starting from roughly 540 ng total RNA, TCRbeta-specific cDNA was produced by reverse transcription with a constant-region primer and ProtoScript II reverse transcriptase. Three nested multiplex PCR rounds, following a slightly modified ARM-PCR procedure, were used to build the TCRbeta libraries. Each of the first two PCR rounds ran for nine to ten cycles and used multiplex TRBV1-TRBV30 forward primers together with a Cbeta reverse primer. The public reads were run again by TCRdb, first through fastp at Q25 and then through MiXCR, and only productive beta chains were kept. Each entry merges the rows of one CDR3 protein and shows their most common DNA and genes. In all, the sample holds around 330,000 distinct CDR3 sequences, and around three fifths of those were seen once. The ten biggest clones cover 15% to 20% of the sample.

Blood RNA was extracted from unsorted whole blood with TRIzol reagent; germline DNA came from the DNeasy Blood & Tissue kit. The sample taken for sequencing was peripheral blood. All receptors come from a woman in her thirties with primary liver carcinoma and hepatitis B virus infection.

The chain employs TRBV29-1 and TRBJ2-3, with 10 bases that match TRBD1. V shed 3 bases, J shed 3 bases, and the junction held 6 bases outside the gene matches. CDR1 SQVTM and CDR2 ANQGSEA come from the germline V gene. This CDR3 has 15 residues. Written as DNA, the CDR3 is TGCAGCGTTGAGTTGCGGGACAGGGGAACAGATACGCAGTATTTT. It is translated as CSVELRDRGTDTQYF.

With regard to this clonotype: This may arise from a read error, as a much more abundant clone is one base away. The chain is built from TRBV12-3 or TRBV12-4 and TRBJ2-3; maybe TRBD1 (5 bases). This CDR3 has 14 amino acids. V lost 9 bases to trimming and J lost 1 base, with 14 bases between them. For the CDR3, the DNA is TGTGCCAGAAGCGACAGCCTCCGCACAGATACGCAGTATTTT. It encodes CARSDSLRTDTQYF.

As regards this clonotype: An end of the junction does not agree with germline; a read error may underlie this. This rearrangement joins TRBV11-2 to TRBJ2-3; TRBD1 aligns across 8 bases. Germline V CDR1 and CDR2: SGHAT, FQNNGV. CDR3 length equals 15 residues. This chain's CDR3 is CASSPRQGSADTRYF. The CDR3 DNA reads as TGTGCCAGCAGCCCCAGACAGGGGAGCGCAGATACGCGGTATTTT.

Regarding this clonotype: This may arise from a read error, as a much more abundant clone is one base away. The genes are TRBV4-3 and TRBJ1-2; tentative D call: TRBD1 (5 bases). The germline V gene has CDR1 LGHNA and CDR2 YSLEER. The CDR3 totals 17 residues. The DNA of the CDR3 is TGCGCCAACAGCCAAGACCCCCGGACATCGCCCCTCAGTGGCTACACCTTC. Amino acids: CANSQDPRTSPLSGYTF.

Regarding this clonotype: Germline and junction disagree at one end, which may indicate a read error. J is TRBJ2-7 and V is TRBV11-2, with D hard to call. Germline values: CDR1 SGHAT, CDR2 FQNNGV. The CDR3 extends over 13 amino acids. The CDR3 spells CASSLDRNYEQHF. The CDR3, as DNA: TGTGCCAGTAGCTTAGATCGAAACTACGAGCAGCACTTC.

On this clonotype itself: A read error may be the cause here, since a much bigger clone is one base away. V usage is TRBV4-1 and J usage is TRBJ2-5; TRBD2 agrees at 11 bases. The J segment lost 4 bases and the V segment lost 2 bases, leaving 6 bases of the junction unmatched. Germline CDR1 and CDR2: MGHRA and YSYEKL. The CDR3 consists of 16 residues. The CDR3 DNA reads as TGCGCCAGCAGCCAACTAGCGGGAGGTGTACTAGAGACCCAGTACTTC. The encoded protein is CASSQLAGGVLETQYF.

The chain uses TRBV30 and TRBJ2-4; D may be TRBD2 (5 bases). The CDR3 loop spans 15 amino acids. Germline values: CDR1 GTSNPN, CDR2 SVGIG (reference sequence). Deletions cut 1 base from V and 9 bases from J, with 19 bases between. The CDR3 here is CAWSEGGGVFGIQYF. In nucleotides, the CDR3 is TGTGCCTGGAGTGAAGGAGGAGGAGTTTTCGGCATTCAGTACTTC.

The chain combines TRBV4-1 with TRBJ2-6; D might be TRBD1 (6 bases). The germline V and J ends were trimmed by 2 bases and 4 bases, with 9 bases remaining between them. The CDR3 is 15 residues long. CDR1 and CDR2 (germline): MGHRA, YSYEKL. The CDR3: CASSQKRGGANVLTF. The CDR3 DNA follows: TGCGCCAGCAGCCAAAAAAGGGGGGGGGCCAACGTCCTGACTTTC.

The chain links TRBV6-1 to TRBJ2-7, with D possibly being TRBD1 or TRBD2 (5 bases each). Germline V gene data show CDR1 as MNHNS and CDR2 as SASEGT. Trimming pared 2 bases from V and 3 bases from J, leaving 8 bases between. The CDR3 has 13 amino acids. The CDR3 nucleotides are TGTGCCAGCAGTGAATTGGGGGACTACGAGCAGTACTTC. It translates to CASSELGDYEQYF.

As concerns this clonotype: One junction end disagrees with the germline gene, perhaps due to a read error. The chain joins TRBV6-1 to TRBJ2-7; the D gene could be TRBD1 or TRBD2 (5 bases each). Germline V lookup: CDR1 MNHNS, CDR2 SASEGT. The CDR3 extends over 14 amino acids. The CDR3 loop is CASIVGPSSHEQYF. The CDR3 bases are TGTGCCAGCATAGTGGGACCGAGCTCCCACGAGCAGTACTTC.

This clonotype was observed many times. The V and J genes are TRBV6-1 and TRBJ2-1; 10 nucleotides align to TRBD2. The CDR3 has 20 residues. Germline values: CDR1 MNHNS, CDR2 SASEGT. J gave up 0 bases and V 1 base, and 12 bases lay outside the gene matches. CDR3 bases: TGTGCCAGCAGTGAAGGAACGGGGAGCGGGAGGGGATTCTCCTACAATGAGCAGTTCTTC. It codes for CASSEGTGSGRGFSYNEQFF.

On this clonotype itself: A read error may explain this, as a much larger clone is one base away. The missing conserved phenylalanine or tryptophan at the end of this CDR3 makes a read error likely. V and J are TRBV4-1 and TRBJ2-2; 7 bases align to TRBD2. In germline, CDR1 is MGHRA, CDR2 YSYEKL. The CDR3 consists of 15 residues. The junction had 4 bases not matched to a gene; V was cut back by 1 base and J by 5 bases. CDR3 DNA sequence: TGCGCCAGCAGCCAAGTTGGTAGCGGGACCGGGGAGCTGTTTGTT. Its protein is CASSQVGSGTGELFV.

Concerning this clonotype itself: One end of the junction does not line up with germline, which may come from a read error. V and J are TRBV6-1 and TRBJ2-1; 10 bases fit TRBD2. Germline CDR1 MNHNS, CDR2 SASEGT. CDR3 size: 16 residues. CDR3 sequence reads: CVSSEAGGSGYDEQFF. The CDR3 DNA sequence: TGTGTCAGCAGTGAAGCGGGGGGGTCTGGGTACGATGAACAGTTCTTC.

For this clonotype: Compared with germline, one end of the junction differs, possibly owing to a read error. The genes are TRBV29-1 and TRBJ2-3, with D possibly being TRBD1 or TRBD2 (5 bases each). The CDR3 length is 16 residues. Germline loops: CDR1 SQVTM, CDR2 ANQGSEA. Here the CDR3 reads CGVEGLPPESTDTQYF. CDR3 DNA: TGCGGCGTTGAGGGGCTACCCCCCGAATCCACAGATACGCAGTATTTT.

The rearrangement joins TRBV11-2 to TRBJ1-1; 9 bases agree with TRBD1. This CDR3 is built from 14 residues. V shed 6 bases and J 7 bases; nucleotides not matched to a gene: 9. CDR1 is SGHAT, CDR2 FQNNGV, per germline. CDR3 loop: CASSIGTGKSEAFF. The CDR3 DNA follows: TGTGCCAGCAGTATTGGGACAGGGAAGAGTGAAGCTTTCTTT.

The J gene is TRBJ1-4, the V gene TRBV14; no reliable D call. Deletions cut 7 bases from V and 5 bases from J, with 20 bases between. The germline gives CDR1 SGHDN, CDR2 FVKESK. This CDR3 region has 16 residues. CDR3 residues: CASNPTGPNDNEKLFF. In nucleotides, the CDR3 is TGTGCCAGCAACCCCACCGGACCAAATGACAATGAAAAACTGTTTTTT.

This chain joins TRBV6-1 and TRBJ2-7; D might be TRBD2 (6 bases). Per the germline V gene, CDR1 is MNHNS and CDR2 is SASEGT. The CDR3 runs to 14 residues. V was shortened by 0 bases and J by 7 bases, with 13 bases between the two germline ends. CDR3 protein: CASSEARGGYEQYF. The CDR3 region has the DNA TGTGCCAGCAGTGAAGCGCGTGGGGGGTATGAGCAGTACTTC.

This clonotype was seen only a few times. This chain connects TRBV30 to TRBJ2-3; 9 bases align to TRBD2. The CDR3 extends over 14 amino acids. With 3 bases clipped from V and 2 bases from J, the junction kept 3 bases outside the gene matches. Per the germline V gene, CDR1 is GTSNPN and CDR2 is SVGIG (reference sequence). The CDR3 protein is CAWRRTSATDTQYF. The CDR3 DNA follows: TGTGCCTGGAGGCGGACTAGCGCCACAGATACGCAGTATTTT. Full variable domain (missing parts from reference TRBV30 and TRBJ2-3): SQTIHQWPATLVQPVGSPLSLECTVEGTSNPNLYWYRQAAGRGLQLLFYSVGIGQISSEVPQNLSASRPQDRQFILSSKKLLLSDSGFYLCAWRRTSATDTQYFGPGTRLTVL.

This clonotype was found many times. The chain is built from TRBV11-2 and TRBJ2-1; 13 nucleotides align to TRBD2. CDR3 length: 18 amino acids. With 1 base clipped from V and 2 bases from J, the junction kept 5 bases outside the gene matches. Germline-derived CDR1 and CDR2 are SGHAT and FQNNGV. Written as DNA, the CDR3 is TGTGCCAGCAGCTTAGGACGACTAGCGGGAGGACCCTACAATGAGCAGTTCTTC. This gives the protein CASSLGRLAGGPYNEQFF.

The CDR3 DNA sequence: TGTGCCTGGAGCCTCCAGGGGGGGACCCAGTACTTC. Its protein product is CAWSLQGGTQYF. The chain uses TRBV30 and TRBJ2-5; possible D gene TRBD1, 7 bases. The CDR3 covers 12 residues. Germline CDR1 GTSNPN, CDR2 SVGIG (reference sequence). Trimming pared 3 bases from V and 7 bases from J, leaving 12 bases between.

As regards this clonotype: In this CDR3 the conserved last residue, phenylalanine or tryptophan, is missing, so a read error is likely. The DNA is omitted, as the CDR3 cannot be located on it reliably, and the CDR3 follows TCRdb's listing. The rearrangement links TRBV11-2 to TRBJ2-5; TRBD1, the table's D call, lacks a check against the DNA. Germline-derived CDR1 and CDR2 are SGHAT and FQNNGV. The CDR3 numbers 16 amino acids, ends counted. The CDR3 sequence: CASSHSTGFDGETQYL.

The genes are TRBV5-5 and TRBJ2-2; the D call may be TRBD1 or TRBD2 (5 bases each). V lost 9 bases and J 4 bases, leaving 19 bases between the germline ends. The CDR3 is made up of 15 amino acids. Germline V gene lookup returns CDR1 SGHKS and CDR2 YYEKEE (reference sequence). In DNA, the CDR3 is TGTGCCAACACGCCGGGACGGGCGTCCACCGGGGAGCTGTTTTTT. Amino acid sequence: CANTPGRASTGELFF.

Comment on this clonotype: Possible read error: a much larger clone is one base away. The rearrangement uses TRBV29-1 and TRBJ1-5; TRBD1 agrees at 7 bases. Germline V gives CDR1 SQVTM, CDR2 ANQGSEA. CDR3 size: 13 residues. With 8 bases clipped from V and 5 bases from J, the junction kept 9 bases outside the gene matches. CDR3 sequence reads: CSFVDREYQPQHF. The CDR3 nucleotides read TGCAGCTTTGTCGACAGGGAGTATCAGCCCCAGCATTTT. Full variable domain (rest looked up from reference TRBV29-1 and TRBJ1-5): SAVISQKPSRDICQRGTSLTIQCQVDSQVTMMFWYRQQPGQSLTLIATANQGSEATYESGFVIDKFPISRPNLTFSTLTVSNMSPEDSSIYLCSFVDREYQPQHFGDGTRLSIL.

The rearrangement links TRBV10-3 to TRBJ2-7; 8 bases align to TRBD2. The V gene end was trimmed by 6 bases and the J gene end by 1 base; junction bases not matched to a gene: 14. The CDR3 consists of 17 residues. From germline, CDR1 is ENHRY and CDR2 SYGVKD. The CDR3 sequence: CAIRADSGNVASYEQYF. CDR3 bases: TGTGCCATCAGGGCTGATAGCGGGAACGTCGCTTCCTACGAGCAGTACTTC.

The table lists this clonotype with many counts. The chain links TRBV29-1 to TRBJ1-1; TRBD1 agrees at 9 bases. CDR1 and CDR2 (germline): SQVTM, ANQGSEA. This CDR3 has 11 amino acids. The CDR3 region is CSGQGNTEAFF. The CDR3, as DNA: TGCAGTGGACAGGGGAATACTGAAGCTTTCTTT.

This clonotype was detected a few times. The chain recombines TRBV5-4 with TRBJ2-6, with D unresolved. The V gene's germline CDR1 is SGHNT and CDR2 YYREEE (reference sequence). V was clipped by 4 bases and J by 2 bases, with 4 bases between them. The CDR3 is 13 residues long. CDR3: CASSPAGANVLTF. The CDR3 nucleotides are TGTGCCAGCAGCCCCGCTGGGGCCAACGTCCTGACTTTC.

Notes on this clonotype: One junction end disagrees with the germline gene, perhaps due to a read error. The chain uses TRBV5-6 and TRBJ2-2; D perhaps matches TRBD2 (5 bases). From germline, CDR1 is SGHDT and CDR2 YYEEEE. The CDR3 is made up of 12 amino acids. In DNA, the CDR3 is TGTACCAGCAGCTCGGACTTCGGGGAGCTGTTTTTT. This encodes CTSSSDFGELFF.

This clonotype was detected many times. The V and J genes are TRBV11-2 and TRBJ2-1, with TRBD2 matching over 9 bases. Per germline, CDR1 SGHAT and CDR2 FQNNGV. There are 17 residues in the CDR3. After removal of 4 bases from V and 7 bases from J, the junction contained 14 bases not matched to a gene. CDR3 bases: TGTGCCAGCAGCTCCCTTTGGCGGGAGGGCCCTTGGAATGAGCAGTTCTTC. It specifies CASSSLWREGPWNEQFF.

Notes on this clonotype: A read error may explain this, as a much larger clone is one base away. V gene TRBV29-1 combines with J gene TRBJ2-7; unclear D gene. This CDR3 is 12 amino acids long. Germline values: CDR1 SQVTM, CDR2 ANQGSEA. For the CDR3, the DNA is TGCAGCGTTGAAGATCTGGCCTACGATCAGTACTTC. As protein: CSVEDLAYDQYF.

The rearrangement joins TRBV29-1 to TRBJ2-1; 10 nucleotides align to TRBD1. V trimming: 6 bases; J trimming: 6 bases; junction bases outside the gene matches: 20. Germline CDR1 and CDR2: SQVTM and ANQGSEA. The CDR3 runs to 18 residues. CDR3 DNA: TGCAGCGTGACTCCCGGGACAGGGGCCAAATCCCAGTGCAATGAGCAGTTCTTC. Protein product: CSVTPGTGAKSQCNEQFF.

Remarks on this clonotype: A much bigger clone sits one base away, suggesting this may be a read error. The CDR3 loop reads CTSSLIRYSHTDTQYF. For the CDR3, the DNA is TGTACCAGCAGCCTTATTAGGTACTCCCACACAGATACGCAGTATTTT. The chain joins TRBV5-6 to TRBJ2-3; D unresolved. CDR1 SGHDT and CDR2 YYEEEE come from the germline V gene. The CDR3 sequence is 16 residues long.

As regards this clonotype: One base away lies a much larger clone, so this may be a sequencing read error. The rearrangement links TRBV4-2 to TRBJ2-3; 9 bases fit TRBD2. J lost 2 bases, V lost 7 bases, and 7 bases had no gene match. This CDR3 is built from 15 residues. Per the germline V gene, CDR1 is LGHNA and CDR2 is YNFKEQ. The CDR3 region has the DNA TGTGCCAGCAACGTGACTAGCGGACCCACAGATACGCAGTATTTT. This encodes CASNVTSGPTDTQYF.